The 21 T cell receptor beta chains below were found in one sample sequenced in a study of cytomegalovirus exposure and HLA in healthy donors. Amplification used 60 Vbeta primers and 13 Jbeta primers. Generated by immunoSEQ multiplex PCR, the TCRdb table keeps only in-frame clones and is missing some. The data show about 100,000 clones, roughly 83% seen once. The sample consisted of PBMCs. All receptors derive from a man between 40 and 49 years old in good health and CMV-seronegative.

This clone has only a few counts. The genes are TRBV2 and TRBJ1-2; 10 bases line up with TRBD1. Unmatched junction bases numbered 6, after V lost 6 bases and J lost 8 bases. CDR3 size: 13 residues. CDR1 and CDR2 (germline): SNHLY, FYNNEI. DNA for the CDR3: TGTGCCAGCAGAACCGGGACAGGGGACGGCTACACCTTC. This sequence encodes CASRTGTGDGYTF.

The chain is built from TRBV5-4 and TRBJ1-1; 9 bases are a match to TRBD1. V lost 4 bases and J lost 1; bases outside the gene matches: 5. CDR3 size: 15 residues. Germline CDR1 is SGHNT and CDR2 is YYREEE (reference sequence). Written as DNA, the CDR3 is TGTGCCAGCAGCCCCGGACAGGGGAGGAACACTGAAGCTTTCTTT. Protein: CASSPGQGRNTEAFF.

This rearrangement joins TRBV5-1 to TRBJ2-7; tentatively, D is TRBD1 (6 bases). Deletions cut 1 base from V and 4 bases from J, with 18 bases between. Germline V lookup: CDR1 SGHRS, CDR2 YFSETQ. The CDR3 runs to 16 residues. CDR3 nucleotide sequence: TGCGCCAGCAGCTTGAGTTACGGGACACATTTTTACGAGCAGTACTTC. Translation gives CASSLSYGTHFYEQYF.

The chain links TRBV27 to TRBJ1-6, with D possibly matching TRBD1 (5 bases). Trimming removed 5 bases from V and 6 bases from J, with 8 bases in between. Germline V CDR1 and CDR2: MNHEY, SMNVEV (reference sequence). The CDR3 spans 13 residues. CDR3 DNA sequence: TGTGCCAGCAGTCGACAGTTTAATTCACCCCTCCACTTT. As protein: CASSRQFNSPLHF.

The chain has TRBV5-1 and TRBJ1-4; D gene uncertain. Trimming took off 2 bases at V and 6 bases at J, with 14 bases between the two ends. CDR1 is SGHRS, CDR2 YFSETQ, per germline. The length of the CDR3 is 15 residues. The CDR3 DNA sequence: TGCGCCAGCAGCTTTGGACTCAACTGGGATGAAAAACTGTTTTTT. It translates to CASSFGLNWDEKLFF. Full variable domain (missing parts from reference TRBV5-1 and TRBJ1-4): KAGVTQTPRYLIKTRGQQVTLSCSPISGHRSVSWYQQTPGQGLQFLFEYFSETQRNKGNFPGRFSGRQFSNSRSEMNVSTLELGDSALYLCASSFGLNWDEKLFFGSGTQLSVL.

J is TRBJ2-1 and V is TRBV6-5; a weak D match, TRBD1 (6 bases). The CDR3 length is 14 residues. V shed 2 bases and J shed 14 bases, with 19 bases lying between them. Germline CDR1 MNHEY, CDR2 SVGAGI. CDR3 DNA sequence: TGTGCCAGCAGTTACAATATTGGGGCCCCAGGGGAGTTCTTC. Its protein is CASSYNIGAPGEFF.

The chain is built from TRBV2 and TRBJ1-1; TRBD1 agrees at 7 bases. V was clipped by 6 bases and J by 0 bases; unmatched bases: 1. The CDR3 has 13 residues. CDR1 is SNHLY, CDR2 FYNNEI, per germline. The CDR3 DNA sequence: TGTGCCAGCAGACAGGGGATGAACACTGAAGCTTTCTTT. It yields the protein CASRQGMNTEAFF. Full variable domain (missing parts from reference TRBV2 and TRBJ1-1): EPEVTQTPSHQVTQMGQEVILRCVPISNHLYFYWYRQILGQKVEFLVSFYNNEISEKSEIFDDQFSVERPDGSNFTLKIRSTKLEDSAMYFCASRQGMNTEAFFGQGTRLTVV.

The chain employs TRBV11-2 and TRBJ2-3, with 13 bases matching TRBD2. The germline gives CDR1 SGHAT, CDR2 FQNNGV. Unmatched junction bases numbered 3, after V lost 4 bases and J lost 2 bases. This CDR3 comprises 16 residues. The CDR3 bases are TGTGCCAGCAGCTCGACTAGCGGGGGGTCCACAGATACGCAGTATTTT. Encoded protein: CASSSTSGGSTDTQYF.

V is TRBV5-1 and J is TRBJ1-2, with D perhaps TRBD1 (6 bases). From germline, CDR1 is SGHRS and CDR2 YFSETQ. V gave up 0 bases and J gave up 4 bases, with 13 bases separating them. CDR3 length: 15 residues. CDR3 residues: CASSLEPGQPYGYTF. As DNA, the CDR3 is TGCGCCAGCAGCTTGGAGCCAGGACAGCCCTATGGCTACACCTTC. The full variable domain, its missing parts supplied by reference TRBV5-1 and TRBJ1-2, is KAGVTQTPRYLIKTRGQQVTLSCSPISGHRSVSWYQQTPGQGLQFLFEYFSETQRNKGNFPGRFSGRQFSNSRSEMNVSTLELGDSALYLCASSLEPGQPYGYTFGSGTRLTVV.

The CDR3 DNA sequence: TGTGCCAGCAGCTTATTGGGCAGGGCTAGCACAGATACGCAGTATTTT. Translated, it gives CASSLLGRASTDTQYF. The rearrangement joins TRBV7-3 to TRBJ2-3; the D gene is possibly TRBD1 (5 bases). Trimming stripped 2 bases from V and 0 bases from J, with 12 bases between. From germline, CDR1 is SGHTA and CDR2 FQGTGA. This CDR3 is 16 amino acids long.

V is TRBV9 and J is TRBJ2-7; tentative D call: TRBD1 (5 bases). This CDR3 is 16 amino acids long. Looked up from germline, CDR1 is SGDLS and CDR2 is YYNGEE. The ends were cut back, 0 bases at V and 7 bases at J, with 20 bases in the middle. The CDR3 coding sequence is TGTGCCAGCAGCGTAGACGGTGGGCAGGGTATGGGGGAGCAGTACTTC. Amino acids: CASSVDGGQGMGEQYF.

The rearrangement uses TRBV29-1 and TRBJ1-1; weak D call: TRBD1 (5 bases). The CDR3 is made up of 12 amino acids. Germline CDR1 reads SQVTM; CDR2 reads ANQGSEA. V lost 2 bases and J lost 1, with 5 bases in between. CDR3 loop: CSVERGNTEAFF. The CDR3 DNA is TGCAGCGTTGAAAGGGGGAACACTGAAGCTTTCTTT. Combining the CDR3 with reference TRBV29-1 and TRBJ1-1 gives the whole variable domain SAVISQKPSRDICQRGTSLTIQCQVDSQVTMMFWYRQQPGQSLTLIATANQGSEATYESGFVIDKFPISRPNLTFSTLTVSNMSPEDSSIYLCSVERGNTEAFFGQGTRLTVV.

This clone was seen just once. The rearrangement uses TRBV21-1 and TRBJ1-2. TRBV21-1 is described as a pseudogene. This CDR3 is 13 amino acids long. The CDR3 reads CASSSTGENGYTF. CDR3 sequence (DNA): TGTGCCAGCAGTTCTACGGGAGAGAATGGCTACACCTTC.

This rearrangement joins TRBV6-6 to TRBJ2-2; tentatively, D is TRBD2 (5 bases). V lost 1 base and J lost 1, with 10 bases in between. This CDR3 has 16 amino acids. From germline, CDR1 is MNHNY and CDR2 SVGAGI (reference sequence). The CDR3 loop is CASSYYGRENTGELFF. The CDR3 nucleotides are TGTGCCAGCAGTTACTACGGACGGGAGAACACCGGGGAGCTGTTTTTT.

This chain joins TRBV27 and TRBJ2-1; 7 positions agree with TRBD1. This CDR3 region has 15 residues. J was trimmed by 0 bases and V by 4 bases; bases with no gene match: 3. Germline assignment: CDR1 MNHEY and CDR2 SMNVEV (reference sequence). CDR3 bases: TGTGCCAGCAGTTCGGACAGGAGCTCCTACAATGAGCAGTTCTTC. As protein: CASSSDRSSYNEQFF.

The gene calls are TRBV11-2 and TRBJ2-1; the D is unclear. Germline V gene sequence: CDR1 SGHAT, CDR2 FQNNGV. This CDR3 is built from 11 residues. Trimming left V 1 base short and J 15 bases short, with 10 bases between. The CDR3 protein is CASSLGFTRFF. For the CDR3, the DNA is TGTGCCAGCAGCTTAGGTTTCACTCGGTTCTTC.

The V gene is TRBV7-8, the J gene TRBJ2-5, with 10 bases that match TRBD1. The CDR3 extends over 14 amino acids. Germline CDR1 is SGHVS and CDR2 is FQNEAQ. The V and J ends lost 5 bases and 5 bases, in that order; junction bases with no gene match: 5. The CDR3 DNA reads as TGTGCCAGCAGCAACGCGGACAGGGGGGAGACCCAGTACTTC. As protein: CASSNADRGETQYF.

About this clone: An end of the junction differs from the germline gene, which may be a read error. V usage is TRBV7-7 and J usage is TRBJ2-1, with TRBD2 matching 10 bases. The CDR3 loop spans 15 amino acids. Per the germline V gene, CDR1 is SSHAT and CDR2 is FNYEAQ (reference sequence). The CDR3: CASSRAGGQRNEQFF. The DNA for the CDR3 is TGTGCTAGCAGTCGAGCGGGGGGGCAACGCAATGAGCAGTTCTTC.

This chain connects TRBV9 to TRBJ2-7; D gene ambiguous. The CDR3 loop spans 15 amino acids. CDR1 and CDR2 (germline): SGDLS, YYNGEE. The ends were cut back, 0 bases at V and 0 bases at J, with 10 bases in the middle. In DNA, the CDR3 is TGTGCCAGCAGCGTAGGAGTTGAACTCTCCTACGAGCAGTACTTC. Translated: CASSVGVELSYEQYF.

The chain couples TRBV5-1 to TRBJ2-5; TRBD2 agrees at 7 bases. This CDR3 contains 13 residues. The germline CDR1 and CDR2 sequences are SGHRS and YFSETQ. Trimming removed 5 bases from V and 2 bases from J; junction bases left unmatched: 3. CDR3 DNA sequence: TGCGCCAGCAGAGGCGGGGGTCAAGAGACCCAGTACTTC. Protein: CASRGGGQETQYF.

This chain links TRBV7-9 with TRBJ1-5; D may be TRBD1 (6 bases). Germline V gives CDR1 SEHNR, CDR2 FQNEAQ (reference sequence). Trimming stripped 3 bases from V and 7 bases from J, with 19 bases between. The CDR3 is made up of 16 amino acids. For the CDR3, the DNA is TGTGCCAGCAGCTTCACCCGAGCAGGGGCAGGGCAGCCCCAGCATTTT. This translates into CASSFTRAGAGQPQHF.